These T cell receptor beta chains were read from a single sample in a study of blood T cell repertoires in COVID-19. Clones were read by immunoSEQ multiplex PCR, and TCRdb kept only the in-frame ones, dropping some. The sample lists about 150,000 clones, about 87% occurring once. The sample was peripheral blood. The origin of the receptors is a human donor in a cohort sampled during active COVID-19. Both conserved end residues are part of each CDR3.

V gene	CDR3 protein
TRBV18	CASSPPDRVPTYSNQPQHF
TRBV4-2	CASSLELEAFF
TRBV10-3	CAISGGGDSYNEQFF
TRBV18	CASRDRGGNYGYTF
TRBV25-1	CASSVGGAGTDTQYF
TRBV5-1	CASRIDRAIYNEQFF
TRBV2	CASSGSRGNQPQHF
TRBV2	CASTYSGHRNDEQFF
TRBV29-1	CSVGSGPIGPEQFF
TRBV7-2	CASSASNYGYTF
TRBV29-1	CSVGSGGLSYEQYF
TRBV6-5	CASIGTGIWGEQFF
TRBV7-2	CASSLVPGLRHGYTF
TRBV18	CASSPDRVGEAFF
TRBV5-1	CASSLTTGYNEQFF
TRBV30	CAWSTGLSNAKNIQYF
TRBV11-2	CASSLWRQETQYF
TRBV9	CASSVTGQVWANEKLFF
TRBV6-5	CASSTGNIRTEAFF
TRBV11-2	CASSPKRAGGTDTQYF
TRBV3-1/TRBV3-2	CASSPSITGGAEAFF
TRBV4-3	CASSQGFEPQNTIYF
TRBV9	CASSVGASYPDYGYTF